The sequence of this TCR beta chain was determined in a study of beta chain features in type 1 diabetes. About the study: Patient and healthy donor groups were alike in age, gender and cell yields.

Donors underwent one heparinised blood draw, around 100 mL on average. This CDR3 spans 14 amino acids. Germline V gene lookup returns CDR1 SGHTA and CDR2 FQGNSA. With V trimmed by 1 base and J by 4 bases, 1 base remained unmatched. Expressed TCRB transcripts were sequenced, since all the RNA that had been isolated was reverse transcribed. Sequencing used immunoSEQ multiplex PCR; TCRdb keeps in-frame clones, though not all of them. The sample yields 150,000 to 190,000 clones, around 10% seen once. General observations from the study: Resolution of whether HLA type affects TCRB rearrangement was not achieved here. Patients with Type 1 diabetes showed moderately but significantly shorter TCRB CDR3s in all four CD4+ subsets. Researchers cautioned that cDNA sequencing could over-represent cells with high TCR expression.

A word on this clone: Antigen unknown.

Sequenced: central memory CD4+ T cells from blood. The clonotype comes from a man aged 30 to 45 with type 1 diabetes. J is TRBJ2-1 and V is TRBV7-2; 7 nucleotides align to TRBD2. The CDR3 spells CASSLGGSYNEQFF. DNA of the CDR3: TGTGCCAGCAGCTTAGGCGGGAGTTACAATGAGCAGTTCTTC.